The 28 T cell receptor beta chains below come from one sample, sequenced in a study of T cell changes during pregnancy in multiple sclerosis. Generated by immunoSEQ multiplex PCR, the TCRdb table keeps only in-frame clones and is missing some. The table includes some 52,000 clones, approximately 92% detected once. Sequenced here: CD4+ T cells from peripheral blood mononuclear cells, sampled in the third trimester of pregnancy. The source is a female donor with multiple sclerosis, enrolled in a pregnancy study.

V usage is TRBV30 and J usage is TRBJ2-3; perhaps TRBD1 as D (6 bases). V shed 0 bases and J shed 2 bases, with 12 bases lying between them. This CDR3 has 15 residues. The germline V gene encodes CDR1 GTSNPN and CDR2 SVGIG (reference sequence). CDR3 region: CAWSVGTMDTDTQYF. Here the CDR3 DNA reads TGTGCCTGGAGTGTAGGGACAATGGACACAGATACGCAGTATTTT.

The chain joins TRBV2 to TRBJ1-2; D not resolved. The CDR3 loop spans 14 amino acids. Germline V gene data show CDR1 as SNHLY and CDR2 as FYNNEI. V shed 4 bases and J shed 4 bases, with 13 bases lying between them. The CDR3 DNA sequence: TGTGCCAGCAGTGTAGGACTGCAGGTCTATGGCTACACCTTC. Translating it yields CASSVGLQVYGYTF.

This chain connects TRBV2 to TRBJ2-1; 12 positions agree with TRBD2. The CDR3 covers 14 residues. Germline V lookup: CDR1 SNHLY, CDR2 FYNNEI. The trim removed 8 bases at V and 10 bases at J, leaving 9 bases unmatched. Written as DNA, the CDR3 is TGTGCCAGCGGCGCGGGACTAGCGGGTGGGGAGCAGTTCTTC. It is translated as CASGAGLAGGEQFF. Full variable domain (outside the CDR3, taken from reference TRBV2 and TRBJ2-1): EPEVTQTPSHQVTQMGQEVILRCVPISNHLYFYWYRQILGQKVEFLVSFYNNEISEKSEIFDDQFSVERPDGSNFTLKIRSTKLEDSAMYFCASGAGLAGGEQFFGPGTRLTVL.

CDR3 sequence (DNA): TGCGCCAGCAGTTTCAGTAGCCGTGGAGCTAACTATGGCTACACCTTC. Protein sequence: CASSFSSRGANYGYTF. The chain carries TRBV5-1 and TRBJ1-2; D not resolved. The CDR3 is made up of 16 amino acids. Germline CDR1 SGHRS, CDR2 YFSETQ. V lost 5 bases, J lost 0 bases, and 17 bases lay in between.

This clone showed up just once. This chain uses TRBV14 with TRBJ1-6; D unclear. The germline V gene encodes CDR1 SGHDN and CDR2 FVKESK. This CDR3 has 15 residues. Trimming took off 2 bases at V and 6 bases at J, with 11 bases between the two ends. The CDR3 here is CASSQRSSFNSPLHF. The CDR3 coding sequence is TGTGCCAGCAGCCAACGGTCGTCTTTTAATTCACCCCTCCACTTT.

The chain links TRBV6-1 to TRBJ1-1, with 12 bases matching TRBD1. This CDR3 contains 15 residues. Germline CDR1 reads MNHNS; CDR2 reads SASEGT. The V gene end was trimmed by 2 bases and the J gene end by 4 bases; junction bases not matched to a gene: 2. The CDR3 DNA is TGTGCCAGCAGTGAATGGGACAGGGGGCTCACTGAAGCTTTCTTT. Translation: CASSEWDRGLTEAFF.

The chain is built from TRBV5-4 and TRBJ2-5, with 8 bases matching TRBD2. The CDR3 extends over 16 amino acids. The V and J ends lost 4 bases and 11 bases, in that order; junction bases with no gene match: 19. CDR1 is SGHNT, CDR2 YYREEE, per germline (reference sequence). The CDR3: CASSPSGTRGGVEQYF. The CDR3 DNA reads as TGTGCCAGCAGCCCGTCCGGGACTAGAGGCGGAGTTGAGCAGTACTTC.

This chain joins TRBV7-6 and TRBJ2-2; D is perhaps TRBD2 (6 bases). CDR1 is SGHVS, CDR2 FNYEAQ, per germline. Deletions cut 5 bases from V and 2 bases from J, with 9 bases between. This CDR3 region has 14 residues. In DNA, the CDR3 is TGTGCCAGCAGCCGGGACTTTAACACCGGGGAGCTGTTTTTT. Protein sequence: CASSRDFNTGELFF.

V usage is TRBV7-2 and J usage is TRBJ2-7, with 7 bases aligning to TRBD1. CDR1 SGHTA and CDR2 FQGNSA come from the germline V gene. The length of the CDR3 is 14 residues. The junction had 11 bases not matched to a gene; V was cut back by 5 bases and J by 7 bases. CDR3 nucleotide sequence: TGTGCCAGCAGCAAGAACAGGGGCGTAGGTGAGCAGTACTTC. Its protein product is CASSKNRGVGEQYF. The whole variable domain, filled in from reference TRBV7-2 and TRBJ2-7, reads GAGVSQSPSNKVTEKGKDVELRCDPISGHTALYWYRQSLGQGLEFLIYFQGNSAPDKSGLPSDRFSAERTGGSVSTLTIQRTQQEDSAVYLCASSKNRGVGEQYFGPGTRLTVT.

The V and J genes are TRBV5-1 and TRBJ1-1; D possibly corresponds to TRBD1 (6 bases). Per the germline V gene, CDR1 is SGHRS and CDR2 is YFSETQ. Trimming pared 5 bases from V and 7 bases from J, leaving 15 bases between. The CDR3 is made up of 13 amino acids. As DNA, the CDR3 is TGCGCCAGCAGTCCGGGCCAAGGGGGTGAAGCTTTCTTT. It is translated as CASSPGQGGEAFF.

The chain uses TRBV6-1 and TRBJ2-5; D is undetermined. Germline V gene lookup returns CDR1 MNHNS and CDR2 SASEGT. The CDR3 runs to 14 residues. V lost 3 bases and J 3 bases, leaving 11 bases between the germline ends. The CDR3 loop is CASSEWAAEETQYF. The CDR3 bases are TGTGCCAGCAGTGAGTGGGCCGCCGAAGAGACCCAGTACTTC.

The CDR3 sequence: CASSVRLAGDEQYF. CDR3 sequence (DNA): TGTGCCAGCAGCGTTAGGCTAGCGGGAGACGAGCAGTACTTC. The V call is TRBV9, the J call TRBJ2-7, with 10 bases lining up with TRBD2. V lost 2 bases, J lost 5 bases, and 4 bases stayed unmatched. The CDR3 length is 14 residues. Germline loops: CDR1 SGDLS, CDR2 YYNGEE.

As for this clone: One junction end does not reproduce the germline sequence, and a read error may be involved. The rearrangement joins TRBV6-1 to TRBJ1-5, with 8 bases identical to TRBD1. The V gene's germline CDR1 is MNHNS and CDR2 SASEGT. The CDR3 is 16 residues long. CDR3 DNA sequence: TGTGCCAGCAGGGAAGGACAGGGAAATCCCAATCAGCCCCAGCATTTT. This sequence encodes CASREGQGNPNQPQHF.

The V gene is TRBV5-4, the J gene TRBJ1-1; no reliable D call. This CDR3 spans 15 amino acids. Trimming stripped 3 bases from V and 2 bases from J, with 14 bases between. The germline CDR1 and CDR2 sequences are SGHNT and YYREEE (reference sequence). The CDR3: CASSSPRGANTEAFF. The DNA of the CDR3 is TGTGCCAGCAGCTCACCCCGGGGAGCTAACACTGAAGCTTTCTTT.

The chain carries TRBV29-1 and TRBJ2-2, with D possibly being TRBD1 (6 bases). Trimming removed 3 bases from V and 0 bases from J, with 8 bases in between. The CDR3 totals 14 residues. In germline, CDR1 is SQVTM, CDR2 ANQGSEA. The CDR3 coding sequence is TGCAGCGTTGAGAAGGGGGCGAACACCGGGGAGCTGTTTTTT. It yields the protein CSVEKGANTGELFF.

A note on this clone: The identical CDR3 is also encoded by other nucleotide sequences in the sample. The chain is built from TRBV19 and TRBJ1-1; D is uncertain. This CDR3 region has 13 residues. The germline CDR1 and CDR2 sequences are LNHDA and SQIVND (reference sequence). The germline V and J ends were trimmed by 0 bases and 5 bases, with 7 bases remaining between them. CDR3 nucleotide sequence: TGTGCCAGTAGTATAGAGCGGCGGACTGAAGCTTTCTTT. Translation: CASSIERRTEAFF.

V and J are TRBV19 and TRBJ1-2, with D possibly matching TRBD1 (6 bases). Germline V gives CDR1 LNHDA, CDR2 SQIVND (reference sequence). V was pared by 5 bases and J by 7 bases, with 11 bases between. The CDR3 consists of 12 residues. The CDR3 DNA reads TGTGCCAGTAGTGCCTCAGGGGTTGGCTACACCTTC. It codes for CASSASGVGYTF.

CDR3 sequence: CASSYTRGSTEEAFF. The DNA for the CDR3 is TGCGCCAGCAGCTATACCAGGGGTAGCACTGAAGAAGCTTTCTTT. This chain links TRBV5-1 with TRBJ1-1; D might be TRBD1 (6 bases). The CDR3 contains 15 residues. The germline V gene has CDR1 SGHRS and CDR2 YFSETQ. The V end was cut by 3 bases, the J end by 8 bases, with 20 bases between. The whole variable domain, remainder taken from reference TRBV5-1 and TRBJ1-1, is KAGVTQTPRYLIKTRGQQVTLSCSPISGHRSVSWYQQTPGQGLQFLFEYFSETQRNKGNFPGRFSGRQFSNSRSEMNVSTLELGDSALYLCASSYTRGSTEEAFFGQGTRLTVV.

This clone was found once. The chain is built from TRBV19 and TRBJ1-4; a possible D gene is TRBD1 (6 bases). Trimming removed 8 bases from V and 5 bases from J, with 15 bases in between. From germline, CDR1 is LNHDA and CDR2 SQIVND (reference sequence). The CDR3 totals 14 residues. CDR3 sequence (DNA): TGTGCCAGTGCCCAGGACAGCCAGAATGAAAAACTGTTTTTT. Its protein is CASAQDSQNEKLFF.

In DNA, the CDR3 is TGTGCCAGCAGAGCCACAGGGGGAGGGACTGAAGCTTTCTTT. The encoded protein is CASRATGGGTEAFF. The chain has TRBV6-6 and TRBJ1-1; TRBD1 aligns across 8 bases. V was clipped by 6 bases and J by 5 bases; unmatched bases: 8. The CDR3 is made up of 14 amino acids. Germline CDR1 is MNHNY and CDR2 is SVGAGI (reference sequence).

This chain links TRBV6-5 with TRBJ2-3, with D perhaps matching TRBD1 (6 bases). From germline, CDR1 is MNHEY and CDR2 SVGAGI. The V end lost 7 bases, the J end lost 7 bases, and 12 bases lay between the germline ends. This CDR3 is built from 12 residues. The CDR3 reads CASKKDSNTQYF. CDR3 sequence (DNA): TGTGCCAGCAAAAAGGACAGCAATACGCAGTATTTT.

The chain combines TRBV19 with TRBJ2-3; 8 bases map to TRBD1. Germline CDR1 is LNHDA and CDR2 is SQIVND (reference sequence). V gave up 2 bases and J gave up 4 bases; unmatched junction bases: 5. This CDR3 contains 15 residues. The chain's CDR3 is CASSIQGARADTQYF. The CDR3 DNA follows: TGTGCCAGTAGTATACAGGGGGCGCGGGCAGATACGCAGTATTTT.

This clone was found a few times. The gene calls are TRBV5-5 and TRBJ2-7; 9 nucleotides align to TRBD1. CDR1 and CDR2 (germline): SGHKS, YYEKEE (reference sequence). J lost 3 bases, V lost 4 bases, and 8 bases had no gene match. This CDR3 is 15 amino acids long. This CDR3 is CASSDGQGRNYEQYF. The CDR3 DNA is TGTGCCAGCAGCGACGGACAGGGGCGAAACTACGAGCAGTACTTC.

J is TRBJ1-1 and V is TRBV30, with no clear D. V was trimmed by 2 bases and J by 3 bases, leaving 7 bases between them. The germline V gene encodes CDR1 GTSNPN and CDR2 SVGIG (reference sequence). The CDR3 has 12 residues. CDR3 sequence: CAWSQRDTEAFF. The CDR3 nucleotides read TGTGCCTGGAGTCAGCGGGACACTGAAGCTTTCTTT.

The chain is built from TRBV9 and TRBJ2-7; 7 nucleotides match TRBD2. There are 15 residues in the CDR3. J lost 2 bases, V lost 0 bases, and 5 bases had no gene match. The germline V gene has CDR1 SGDLS and CDR2 YYNGEE. The CDR3 is CASSVAPSGTYEQYF. The CDR3 bases are TGTGCCAGCAGCGTAGCCCCTAGCGGAACCTACGAGCAGTACTTC. Using reference TRBV9 and TRBJ2-7 for the parts outside the CDR3, the full variable domain is DSGVTQTPKHLITATGQRVTLRCSPRSGDLSVYWYQQSLDQGLQFLIQYYNGEERAKGNILERFSAQQFPDLHSELNLSSLELGDSALYFCASSVAPSGTYEQYFGPGTRLTVT.

The chain employs TRBV2 and TRBJ2-7; possible D gene TRBD2, 7 bases. This CDR3 spans 15 amino acids. V was clipped by 4 bases and J by 3 bases, with 16 bases between them. The germline V gene has CDR1 SNHLY and CDR2 FYNNEI. The CDR3 is CASSVEGGGNYEQYF. CDR3 sequence (DNA): TGTGCCAGCAGTGTGGAGGGGGGGGGAAACTACGAGCAGTACTTC.

The chain is built from TRBV15 and TRBJ2-5, with 8 nucleotides matching TRBD2. Germline V gene data show CDR1 as LNHNV and CDR2 as YYDKDF (reference sequence). The CDR3 length is 16 residues. With 0 bases clipped from V and 4 bases from J, the junction kept 7 bases outside the gene matches. CDR3 loop: CATSRDEAGVGETQYF. The CDR3 nucleotides are TGTGCCACCAGCAGAGATGAAGCGGGAGTGGGAGAGACCCAGTACTTC.

The rearrangement joins TRBV2 to TRBJ1-2; 8 nucleotides line up with TRBD1. The germline gives CDR1 SNHLY, CDR2 FYNNEI. V shed 5 bases and J 4 bases; nucleotides not matched to a gene: 6. The CDR3 contains 14 residues. CDR3 DNA sequence: TGTGCCAGCAGTCCCGACAGGGGAGGCTATGGCTACACCTTC. This codes for CASSPDRGGYGYTF. Based on the CDR3 plus reference TRBV2 and TRBJ1-2, the full variable domain is EPEVTQTPSHQVTQMGQEVILRCVPISNHLYFYWYRQILGQKVEFLVSFYNNEISEKSEIFDDQFSVERPDGSNFTLKIRSTKLEDSAMYFCASSPDRGGYGYTFGSGTRLTVV.